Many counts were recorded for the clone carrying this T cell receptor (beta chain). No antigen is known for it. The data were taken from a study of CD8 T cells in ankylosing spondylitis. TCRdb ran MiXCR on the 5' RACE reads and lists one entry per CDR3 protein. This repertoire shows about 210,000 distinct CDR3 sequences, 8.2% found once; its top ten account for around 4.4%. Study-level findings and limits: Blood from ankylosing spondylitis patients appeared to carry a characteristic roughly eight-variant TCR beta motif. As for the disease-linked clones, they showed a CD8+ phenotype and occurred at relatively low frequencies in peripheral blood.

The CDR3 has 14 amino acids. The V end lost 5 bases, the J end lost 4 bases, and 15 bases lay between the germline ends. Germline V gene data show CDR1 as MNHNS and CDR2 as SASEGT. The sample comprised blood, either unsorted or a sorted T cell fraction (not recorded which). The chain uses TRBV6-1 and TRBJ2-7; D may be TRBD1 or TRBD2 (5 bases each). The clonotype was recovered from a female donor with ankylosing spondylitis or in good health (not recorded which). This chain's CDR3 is CASSRDRRGYEQYF. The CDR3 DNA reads TGTGCCAGCAGTCGGGACCGTCGTGGGTACGAGCAGTACTTC.